This T cell receptor beta chain was recorded in a study of blood T cell repertoires in COVID-19. This clone has just one count. Method: immunoSEQ multiplex PCR; TCRdb's copy keeps in-frame clones and lacks some. The table shows more than 300,000 clones, with 88% occurring only once. The V gene's germline CDR1 is SNHLY and CDR2 FYNNEI. This CDR3 is built from 16 residues. With 0 bases clipped from V and 10 bases from J, the junction kept 9 bases outside the gene matches. Enrollment of patients from Seattle took place during active infection, with longitudinal follow-up. Sequencing was done on a sample of peripheral blood. This receptor was obtained from a woman between 65 and 79 years old with COVID-19, enrolled during active disease. The chain joins TRBV2 to TRBJ1-6; 7 bases fit TRBD1. Written as DNA, the CDR3 is TGTGCCAGCAGTGAAGCGGGACAGCCAGTATCCTCACCCCTCCACTTT. It codes for CASSEAGQPVSSPLHF. The full variable domain, with the rest looked up from reference TRBV2 and TRBJ1-6, is EPEVTQTPSHQVTQMGQEVILRCVPISNHLYFYWYRQILGQKVEFLVSFYNNEISEKSEIFDDQFSVERPDGSNFTLKIRSTKLEDSAMYFCASSEAGQPVSSPLHFGNGTRLTVT.